This T cell receptor beta chain was obtained from a study of blood T cell repertoires in COVID-19. Original analysis: Amplified reference gene primers provided the basis for estimating nucleated cell counts. Sequencing was performed with immunoSEQ multiplex PCR; in TCRdb, only in-frame clones are kept and a portion is missing. V, J and clone size derive from that table, while D and trimming were established from the DNA sequence. The sample lists some 70,000 clones, 80% occurring once. This sequence was found in a human donor in a cohort sampled during active COVID-19. Sequencing was performed on peripheral blood.

In nucleotides, the CDR3 is TGTGCCAGCAGCTCCCGGGACAGGGTTAATTCACCCCTCCACTTT. Amino acids: CASSSRDRVNSPLHF. The chain is built from TRBV3-1 (or the pseudogene TRBV3-2) and TRBJ1-6, with 9 nucleotides matching TRBD1. The length of the CDR3 is 15 residues. Unmatched junction bases numbered 5, after V lost 5 bases and J lost 6 bases. Looked up from germline, CDR1 is LGHDT and CDR2 is YNNKEL (reference sequence).